This is a list of T cell receptor beta chains from one sample in a study of blood T cells in healthy people across ages. TCRdb called the 5' RACE reads again in MiXCR, with one record for every CDR3 protein. The sample includes 800,000 or so distinct CDR3 sequences, 62% of them seen just once. Sequenced: blood. The receptors derive from a young man in good health. Both conserved end residues are part of each CDR3. D genes are given only for firm matches. The size field is filled for only some rows; it gives once, few, many or a size class.

D gene | J gene | V gene | clone size | CDR3 DNA | CDR3 protein
TRBD2 | TRBJ2-1 | TRBV6-1 | . | TGTGCCAGCAGTGAACAGCCGGGACTAGCGGGGGGGCGCTTCAATGAGCAGTTCTTC | CASSEQPGLAGGRFNEQFF
TRBD1 | TRBJ2-1 | TRBV4-3 | few | TGCGCCAGCAGCCAAAGTTCTGACAGGGTTACCTACAATGAGCAGTTCTTC | CASSQSSDRVTYNEQFF
TRBD2 | TRBJ2-3 | TRBV13 | . | TGTGCCAGCAGCTTAACCCCGGGGGGGGTCACAGATACGCAGTATTTT | CASSLTPGGVTDTQYF
. | TRBJ2-3 | TRBV2 | . | TGTGCCAGCAGGCTCGCGACTTCCGTCACAGATACGCAGTATTTT | CASRLATSVTDTQYF
. | TRBJ2-7 | TRBV4-1 | once | TGCGCCAGCAGCCAAGGACCTGGGGACGAGCAGTACTTC | CASSQGPGDEQYF
TRBD1 | TRBJ2-7 | TRBV10-3 | . | TGTGCCATCAGTGGCGGCGGGACAGGGGTCGGCGAGCAGTACTTC | CAISGGGTGVGEQYF
TRBD1 | TRBJ2-2 | TRBV6-5 | . | TGTGCCAGCAGTTACTTAGGACAGGGTAGCGCCGGGGAGCTGTTTTTT | CASSYLGQGSAGELFF
. | TRBJ2-6 | TRBV19 | . | TGTGCCAGTAGGACCTGGGTCGGGGCCAACGTCCTGACTTTC | CASRTWVGANVLTF
TRBD1 | TRBJ2-7 | TRBV18 | few | TGTGCCAGCTCACCACCGGGGACAGGGTCCTACGAGCAGTACTTC | CASSPPGTGSYEQYF
TRBD1 | TRBJ1-6 | TRBV29-1 | . | TGCAGCGTTGCCAAGGACAGGGATTCACCCCTCCACTTT | CSVAKDRDSPLHF
. | TRBJ2-2 | TRBV6-2/TRBV6-3 | . | TGTGCCAGCAGTCCGGCCGGGCACGGAAACACCGGGGAGCTGTTTTTT | CASSPAGHGNTGELFF
TRBD1 | TRBJ2-7 | TRBV5-5 | . | TGTGCCAGCAGCTTACCCGGGACAGGGGTATACGAGCAGTACTTC | CASSLPGTGVYEQYF
. | TRBJ1-2 | TRBV5-1 | . | TGCGCCAGCAGCTTGGAGGGGGAAGTGGATGGCTACACCTTC | CASSLEGEVDGYTF
. | TRBJ2-1 | TRBV7-2 | few | TGTGCCAGCAGCTTAAGCGACCACTCCTACAATGAGCAGTTCTTC | CASSLSDHSYNEQFF
TRBD2 | TRBJ2-1 | TRBV5-1 | few | TGCGCCAGCAGCTTTGTAGCGGGGGGCGATGAGCAGTTCTTC | CASSFVAGGDEQFF
. | TRBJ2-5 | TRBV6-5 | . | TGTGCCAGCGAAGATGGTTGGCGAGAGACCCAGTACTTC | CASEDGWRETQYF
TRBD2 | TRBJ2-1 | TRBV12-3/TRBV12-4 | . | TGTGCCAGCAGACTAGCGGGGGCCTGCTGGGATGAGCAGTTCTTC | CASRLAGACWDEQFF
. | TRBJ2-7 | TRBV7-7 | . | TGTGCCAGCAGCCGTGGTCCGGACGATACAAACGAGCAGTACTTC | CASSRGPDDTNEQYF
. | TRBJ2-3 | TRBV9 | . | TGTGCCAGCACGCCAGCTCTAGGGGATAGGCAGTATTTT | CASTPALGDRQYF
TRBD1 | TRBJ2-7 | TRBV12-3/TRBV12-4 | . | TGTGCCAGCAGTGCGGGACAGGGAATCCAGTACTTC | CASSAGQGIQYF
. | TRBJ1-1 | TRBV5-5 | . | TGTGCCAGCAGCTTGGGAGGGGTCGGGTACACTGAAGCTTTCTTT | CASSLGGVGYTEAFF
TRBD2 | TRBJ2-3 | TRBV15 | . | TGTGCCACCTACCGCGGGGAGGGTCGCACAGATACGCAGTATTTT | CATYRGEGRTDTQYF
TRBD2 | TRBJ2-1 | TRBV7-3 | . | TGTGCCAGCAGCTTAATGAGCGGGGCCGGATACAATGAGCAGTTCTTC | CASSLMSGAGYNEQFF
. | TRBJ2-7 | TRBV28 | . | TGTGCCAGCAGAACCGGGGGATCGAGAGAGGAGCAGTACTTC | CASRTGGSREEQYF
. | TRBJ2-7 | TRBV6-5 | once | TGTGCCAGCAGTTTAAATCCTTTCACGGTTCACGAGCAGTACTTC | CASSLNPFTVHEQYF
. | TRBJ2-5 | TRBV20-1 | . | TGCAGTGCCCCCACCAGGCCGGAAGAGACCCAGTACTTC | CSAPTRPEETQYF
TRBD1 | TRBJ2-1 | TRBV7-9 | . | TGTGCCAGCAGCTTAAGAGGCAGGGGGCAAAATGAGCAGTTCTTC | CASSLRGRGQNEQFF
TRBD2 | TRBJ2-5 | TRBV27 | . | TGTGCCAGCAGAAAAGGACTAGCAGCTGAGCAGTACTTC | CASRKGLAAEQYF
TRBD1 | TRBJ1-4 | TRBV29-1 | few | TGCAGCGTCCGTCGGGGGACAGGGAGTGAAAAACTGTTTTTT | CSVRRGTGSEKLFF
. | TRBJ2-7 | TRBV6-5 | . | TGTGCCAGCAGTGATGGGGGAGGTTACGAGCAGTACTTC | CASSDGGGYEQYF
TRBD1 | TRBJ2-1 | TRBV27 | . | TGTGCCAGCAGTTTATCCCACCTACCAGGACAGGGTCGGTGGCCCTACAATGAGCAGTTCTTC | CASSLSHLPGQGRWPYNEQFF
. | TRBJ2-1 | TRBV7-3 | . | TGTGCCAGCAGCCCGGACAGCTCCTACAATGAGCGGTTCTTC | CASSPDSSYNERFF
TRBD2 | TRBJ2-7 | TRBV15 | once | TGTGCCACCAGCAGAGAGGCCGGCGGGAGCTCCTACGAGCAGTACTTC | CATSREAGGSSYEQYF
. | TRBJ1-2 | TRBV7-6 | few | TGTGCCAGCAGCTTAGCCGAGGGCGACGCTAACTATGGCTACACCTTC | CASSLAEGDANYGYTF
. | TRBJ1-5 | TRBV6-2/TRBV6-3 | few | TGTGCCAGCAGTTACGGGGCCAGTAGCAATCAGCCCCAGCATTTT | CASSYGASSNQPQHF
. | TRBJ1-6 | TRBV7-9 | . | TGTGCCAGCAGCTTAAACGGACAGTCGACCCTCCACTTT | CASSLNGQSTLHF
. | TRBJ1-4 | TRBV10-3 | . | TGTGCCATCAGTGAAGAGGGCCGTCCTGCGGATGAAAAACTGTTTTTT | CAISEEGRPADEKLFF
. | TRBJ2-7 | TRBV5-1 | few | TGCGCCAGCAGCGGCGGGACAGAATTCTACGAGCAGTACTTC | CASSGGTEFYEQYF
TRBD2 | TRBJ2-1 | TRBV20-1 | . | TGCAGTGCGACACTAGCGGGGGGAACCTACGAGCAGTTCTTC | CSATLAGGTYEQFF
. | TRBJ1-2 | TRBV2 | . | TGTGCCAGCAGTGCCTACCCTGAACAGGGAGGCTACACCTTC | CASSAYPEQGGYTF
. | TRBJ1-1 | TRBV6-2/TRBV6-3 | . | TGTGCCAGCAGTGACCATGGGGGCGTCGACACTGAAGCTTTCTTT | CASSDHGGVDTEAFF
. | TRBJ1-5 | TRBV21-1 | . | TGTGCCAGCAAAAGAGGACAGGGTTCGGTCGGGGTCAATCAGCCCCAGCATTTT | CASKRGQGSVGVNQPQHF
TRBD2 | TRBJ2-3 | TRBV7-2 | . | TGTGCCAGCAGCCAAGACAACGCGGGGAGGGTCGCAGATACGCAGTATTTT | CASSQDNAGRVADTQYF
. | TRBJ1-6 | TRBV3-1 | . | TGTGCCAGCAGCCAAGCTAGTAGGGAGAATTCACCCCTCCACTTT | CASSQASRENSPLHF